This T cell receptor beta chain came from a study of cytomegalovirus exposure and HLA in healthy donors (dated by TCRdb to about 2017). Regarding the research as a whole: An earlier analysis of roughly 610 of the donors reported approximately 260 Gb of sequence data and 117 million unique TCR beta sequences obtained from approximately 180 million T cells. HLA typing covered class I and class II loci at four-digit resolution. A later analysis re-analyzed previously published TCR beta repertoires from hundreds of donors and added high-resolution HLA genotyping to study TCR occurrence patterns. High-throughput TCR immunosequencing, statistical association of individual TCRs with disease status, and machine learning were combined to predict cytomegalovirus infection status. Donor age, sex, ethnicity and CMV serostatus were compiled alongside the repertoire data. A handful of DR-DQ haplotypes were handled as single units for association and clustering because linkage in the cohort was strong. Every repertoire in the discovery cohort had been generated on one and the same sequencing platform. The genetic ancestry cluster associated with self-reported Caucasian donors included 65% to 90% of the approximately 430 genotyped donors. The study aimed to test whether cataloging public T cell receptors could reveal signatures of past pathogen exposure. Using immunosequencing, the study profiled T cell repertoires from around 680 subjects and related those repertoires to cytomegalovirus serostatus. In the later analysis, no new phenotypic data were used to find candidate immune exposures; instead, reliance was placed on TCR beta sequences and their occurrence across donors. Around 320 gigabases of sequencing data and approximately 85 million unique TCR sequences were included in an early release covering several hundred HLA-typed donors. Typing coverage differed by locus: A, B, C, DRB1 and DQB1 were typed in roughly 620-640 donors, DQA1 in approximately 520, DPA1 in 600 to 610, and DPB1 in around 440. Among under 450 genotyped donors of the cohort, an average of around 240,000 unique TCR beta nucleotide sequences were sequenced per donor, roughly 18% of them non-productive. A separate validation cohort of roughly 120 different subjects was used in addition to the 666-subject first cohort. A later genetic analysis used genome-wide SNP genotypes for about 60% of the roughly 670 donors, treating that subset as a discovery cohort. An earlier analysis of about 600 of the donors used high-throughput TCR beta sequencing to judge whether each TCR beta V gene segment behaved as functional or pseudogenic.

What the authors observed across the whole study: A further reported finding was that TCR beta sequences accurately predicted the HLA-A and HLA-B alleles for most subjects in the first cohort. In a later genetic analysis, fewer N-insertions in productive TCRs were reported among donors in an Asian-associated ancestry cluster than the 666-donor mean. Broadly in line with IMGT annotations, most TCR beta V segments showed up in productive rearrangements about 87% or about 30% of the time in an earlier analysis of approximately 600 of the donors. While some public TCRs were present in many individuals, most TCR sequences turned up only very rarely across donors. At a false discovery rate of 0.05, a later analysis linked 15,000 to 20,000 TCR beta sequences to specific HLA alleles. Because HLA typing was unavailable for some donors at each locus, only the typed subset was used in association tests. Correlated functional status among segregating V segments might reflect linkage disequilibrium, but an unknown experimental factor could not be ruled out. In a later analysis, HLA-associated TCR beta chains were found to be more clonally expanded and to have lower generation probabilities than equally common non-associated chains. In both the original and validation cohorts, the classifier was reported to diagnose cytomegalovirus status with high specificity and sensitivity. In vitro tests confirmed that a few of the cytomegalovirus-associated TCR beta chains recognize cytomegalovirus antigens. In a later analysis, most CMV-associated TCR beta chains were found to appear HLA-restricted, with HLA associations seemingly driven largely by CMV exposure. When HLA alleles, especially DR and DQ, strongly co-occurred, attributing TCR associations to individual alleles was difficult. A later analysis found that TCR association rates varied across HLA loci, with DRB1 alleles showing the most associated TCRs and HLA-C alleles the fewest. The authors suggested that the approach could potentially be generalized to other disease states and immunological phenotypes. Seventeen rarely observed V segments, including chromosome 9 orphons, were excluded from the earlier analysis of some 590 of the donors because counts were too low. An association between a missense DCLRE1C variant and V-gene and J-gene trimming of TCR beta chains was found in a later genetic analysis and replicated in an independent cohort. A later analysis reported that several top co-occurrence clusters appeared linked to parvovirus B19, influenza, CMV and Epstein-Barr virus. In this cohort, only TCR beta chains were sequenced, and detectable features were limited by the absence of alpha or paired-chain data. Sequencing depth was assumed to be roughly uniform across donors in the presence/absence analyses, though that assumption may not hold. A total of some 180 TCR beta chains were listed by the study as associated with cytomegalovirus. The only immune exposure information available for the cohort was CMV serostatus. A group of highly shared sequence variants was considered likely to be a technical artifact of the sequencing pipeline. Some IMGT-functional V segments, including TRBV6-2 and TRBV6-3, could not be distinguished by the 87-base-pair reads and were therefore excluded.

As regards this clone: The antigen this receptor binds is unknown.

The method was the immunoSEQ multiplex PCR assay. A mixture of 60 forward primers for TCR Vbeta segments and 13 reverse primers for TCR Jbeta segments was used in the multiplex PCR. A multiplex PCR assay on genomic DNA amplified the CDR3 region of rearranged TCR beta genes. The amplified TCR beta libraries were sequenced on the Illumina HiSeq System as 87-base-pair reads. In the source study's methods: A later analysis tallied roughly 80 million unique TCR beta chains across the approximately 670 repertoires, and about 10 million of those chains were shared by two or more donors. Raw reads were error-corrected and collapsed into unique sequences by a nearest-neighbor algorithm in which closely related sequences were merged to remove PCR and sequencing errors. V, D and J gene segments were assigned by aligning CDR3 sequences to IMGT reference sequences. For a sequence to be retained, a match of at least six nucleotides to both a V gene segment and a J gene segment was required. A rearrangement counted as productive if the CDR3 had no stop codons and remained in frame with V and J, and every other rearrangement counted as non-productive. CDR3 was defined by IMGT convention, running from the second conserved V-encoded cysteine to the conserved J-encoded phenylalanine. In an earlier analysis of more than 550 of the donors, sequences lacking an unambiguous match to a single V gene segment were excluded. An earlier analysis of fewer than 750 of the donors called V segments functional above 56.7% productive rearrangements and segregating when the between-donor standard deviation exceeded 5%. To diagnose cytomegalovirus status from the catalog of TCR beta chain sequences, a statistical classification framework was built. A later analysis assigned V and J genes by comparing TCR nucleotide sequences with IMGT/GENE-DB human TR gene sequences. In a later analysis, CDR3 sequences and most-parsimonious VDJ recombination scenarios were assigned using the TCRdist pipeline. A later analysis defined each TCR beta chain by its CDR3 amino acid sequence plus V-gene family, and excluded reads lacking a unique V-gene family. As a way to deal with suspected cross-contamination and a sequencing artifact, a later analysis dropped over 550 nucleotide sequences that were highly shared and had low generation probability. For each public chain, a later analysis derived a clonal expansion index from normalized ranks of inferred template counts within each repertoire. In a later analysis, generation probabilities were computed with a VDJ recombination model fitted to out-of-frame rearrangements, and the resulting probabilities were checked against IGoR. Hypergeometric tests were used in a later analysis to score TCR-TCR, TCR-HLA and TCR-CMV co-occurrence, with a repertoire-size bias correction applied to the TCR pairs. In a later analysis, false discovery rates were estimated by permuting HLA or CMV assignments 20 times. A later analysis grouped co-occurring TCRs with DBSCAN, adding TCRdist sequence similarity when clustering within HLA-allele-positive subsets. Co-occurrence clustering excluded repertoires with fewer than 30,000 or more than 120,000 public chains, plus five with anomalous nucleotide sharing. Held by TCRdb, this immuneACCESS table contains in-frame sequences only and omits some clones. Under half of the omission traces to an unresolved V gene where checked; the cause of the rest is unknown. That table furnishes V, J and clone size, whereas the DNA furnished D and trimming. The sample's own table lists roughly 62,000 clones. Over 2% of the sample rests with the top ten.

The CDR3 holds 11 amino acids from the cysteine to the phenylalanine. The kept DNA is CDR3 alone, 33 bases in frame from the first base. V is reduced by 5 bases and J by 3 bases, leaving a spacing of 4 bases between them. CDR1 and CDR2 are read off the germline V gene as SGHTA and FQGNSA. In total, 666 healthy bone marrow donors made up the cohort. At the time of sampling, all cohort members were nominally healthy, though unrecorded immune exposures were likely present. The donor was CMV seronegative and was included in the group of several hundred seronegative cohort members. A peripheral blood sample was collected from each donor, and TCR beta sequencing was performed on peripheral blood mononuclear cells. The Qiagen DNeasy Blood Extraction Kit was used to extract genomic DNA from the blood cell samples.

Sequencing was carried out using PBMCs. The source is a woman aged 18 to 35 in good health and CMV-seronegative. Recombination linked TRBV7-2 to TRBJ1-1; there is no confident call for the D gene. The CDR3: CASSRDTEAFF. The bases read TGTGCCAGCAGCCGGGACACTGAAGCTTTCTTT.